This passage covers 6 T cell receptor beta chains from one sample sequenced in a study of shared clonotypes between healthy human individuals. Libraries were prepared by immunoSEQ multiplex PCR; TCRdb keeps only in-frame clonotypes and omits some of them. The sample carries around 2.3 million clones, approximately 96% recorded once. What was sequenced was naive CD4+ T cells sorted from blood. Documented subset: CD45RA+ positively selected. The receptors originated from a man between 18 and 35 years old in good health.

This chain connects TRBV7-2 to TRBJ1-5, with D perhaps matching TRBD1 (6 bases). Germline V gene data show CDR1 as SGHTA and CDR2 as FQGNSA. The CDR3 totals 17 residues. V was shortened by 4 bases and J by 1 base, with 17 bases between the two germline ends. Here the CDR3 DNA reads TGTGCCAGCAGCTCCCAGCTGGGGGGCTGGAGCAATCAGCCCCAGCATTTT. It yields the protein CASSSQLGGWSNQPQHF.

The chain employs TRBV11-2 and TRBJ2-5; D call uncertain. V was trimmed by 3 bases and J by 5 bases, leaving 10 bases between them. Germline loops: CDR1 SGHAT, CDR2 FQNNGV. The CDR3 runs to 13 residues. CDR3 amino acids: CASSFNNWETQYF. The CDR3 DNA sequence: TGTGCCAGCAGCTTTAATAATTGGGAGACCCAGTACTTC.

The chain is built from TRBV30 and TRBJ2-7; D remains ambiguous. There are 13 residues in the CDR3. Deletions cut 3 bases from V and 0 bases from J, with 9 bases between. Germline lookup yields CDR1 GTSNPN and CDR2 SVGIG (reference sequence). CDR3: CAWSSGTSYEQYF. DNA of the CDR3: TGTGCCTGGAGCTCGGGCACCTCCTACGAGCAGTACTTC. The variable domain in full, with the rest retrieved from reference TRBV30 and TRBJ2-7, is SQTIHQWPATLVQPVGSPLSLECTVEGTSNPNLYWYRQAAGRGLQLLFYSVGIGQISSEVPQNLSASRPQDRQFILSSKKLLLSDSGFYLCAWSSGTSYEQYFGPGTRLTVT.

In regard to this clone: The sample holds other DNA sequences that translate to the same CDR3. The CDR3 DNA reads TGTGCCAGCTCACCTCTAGGCCTATCGTACAATGAGCAGTTCTTC. It encodes CASSPLGLSYNEQFF. This chain connects TRBV18 to TRBJ2-1; no firm D call. V lost 3 bases to trimming and J lost 4 bases, with 13 bases between them. The V gene's germline CDR1 is KGHSH and CDR2 LQKENI. The CDR3 runs to 15 residues.

A note on this clone: Distinct nucleotide sequences in the sample also encode this CDR3. The chain joins TRBV5-4 to TRBJ2-5, with D possibly being TRBD1 (6 bases). The V gene's germline CDR1 is SGHNT and CDR2 YYREEE (reference sequence). V was shortened by 2 bases and J by 0 bases, with 8 bases between the two germline ends. The CDR3 covers 14 residues. This CDR3 reads CASSLDRHQETQYF. The CDR3 region has the DNA TGTGCCAGCAGCTTAGACAGGCACCAAGAGACCCAGTACTTC.

The J gene is TRBJ2-7, the V gene TRBV19, with 9 bases identical to TRBD2. CDR1 is LNHDA, CDR2 SQIVND, per germline (reference sequence). The CDR3 consists of 16 residues. Trimming cost V 3 bases and J 5 bases; bases outside gene matches: 11. CDR3 sequence: CASSIRSVAGAHEQYF. CDR3 sequence (DNA): TGTGCCAGTAGTATTCGGTCGGTAGCGGGAGCCCACGAGCAGTACTTC.